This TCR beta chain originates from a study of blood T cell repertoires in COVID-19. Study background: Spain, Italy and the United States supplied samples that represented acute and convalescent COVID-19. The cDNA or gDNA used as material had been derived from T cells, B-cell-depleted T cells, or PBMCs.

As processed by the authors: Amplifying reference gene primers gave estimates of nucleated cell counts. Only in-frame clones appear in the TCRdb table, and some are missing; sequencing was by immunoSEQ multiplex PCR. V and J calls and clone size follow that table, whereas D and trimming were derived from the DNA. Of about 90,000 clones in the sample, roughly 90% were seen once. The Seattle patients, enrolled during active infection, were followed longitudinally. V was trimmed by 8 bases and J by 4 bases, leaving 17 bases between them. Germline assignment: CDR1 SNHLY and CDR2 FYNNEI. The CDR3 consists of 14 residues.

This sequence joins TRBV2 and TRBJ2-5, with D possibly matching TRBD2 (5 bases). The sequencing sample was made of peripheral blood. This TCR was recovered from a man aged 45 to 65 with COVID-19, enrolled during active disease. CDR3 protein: CASVPPGSRETQYF. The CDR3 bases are TGTGCCAGCGTACCCCCGGGGTCCCGAGAGACCCAGTACTTC.